Following are 6 T cell receptor beta chains from one sample sequenced in a study of molecular identifiers for immune sequencing clone quantification. TCRdb redid the calling of the PCR reads with MiXCR, one entry per CDR3 protein. Of about half a million distinct CDR3 sequences listed, about 25% are singletons. Sequencing was done on a sample of naive CD8+ T cells from blood, with Jurkat cell RNA spiked in. Subset in this sample: FACS-sorted CD8+CD4-CCR7+CD45RA+ naive T cells. The receptors here all came from a human donor in good health. Some libraries in this study had Jurkat cell RNA spiked in.

V and J are TRBV28 and TRBJ1-5, with D possibly TRBD1 on 5 matching bases. The CDR3 runs 14 residues. The V end was cut by 1 base, the J end by 6 bases, with 10 bases between. Looked up from germline, CDR1 is MDHEN and CDR2 is SYDVKM. The CDR3 DNA reads as TGTGCCAGCAGTTTATTCGGGGCTGGTCAGCCCCAGCATTTT. Protein: CASSLFGAGQPQHF.

A word on this clonotype: Compared with germline, one end of the junction differs, possibly owing to a read error. The chain joins TRBV5-3 to TRBJ2-1, with 7 positions matching TRBD2. TRBV5-3 is an open reading frame, and its role is uncertain. The CDR3 totals 12 residues. The CDR3, as DNA: TGTGCCAGCAGCTTCGGGGGGAGAGAGCAGTTCTTC. It codes for CASSFGGREQFF.

The chain employs TRBV4-3 and TRBJ2-1; TRBD2 matches at 10 bases. The CDR3 is 16 amino acids. Germline CDR1 LGHNA, CDR2 YSLEER. V lost 0 bases, J lost 2 bases, and 1 base stayed unmatched. This CDR3 is CASSQEAGGAYNEQFF. For the CDR3, the DNA is TGCGCCAGCAGCCAAGAAGCGGGGGGGGCCTACAATGAGCAGTTCTTC.

This clonotype was counted many times. V gene TRBV7-8 combines with J gene TRBJ2-1; D could derive from TRBD1 or TRBD2 (5 bases each). CDR3 length: 16 residues. Germline CDR1 and CDR2: SGHVS and FQNEAQ. V was trimmed by 4 bases and J by 8 bases, leaving 21 bases between them. The CDR3 nucleotides read TGTGCCAGCAGCTGGCCGGGGCAAACAACCGCCGATGAGCAGTTCTTC. Translated, it gives CASSWPGQTTADEQFF.

This clonotype was seen a few times. The gene calls are TRBV28 and TRBJ2-5, with D perhaps given as TRBD1 or TRBD2 (7 bases each). Germline CDR1 reads MDHEN; CDR2 reads SYDVKM. This CDR3 contains 15 residues. V lost 10 bases and J lost 5, with 23 bases in between. The CDR3 region is CATQNPNRGGETQYF. In nucleotides, the CDR3 is TGTGCCACCCAGAATCCGAACAGGGGAGGGGAGACCCAGTACTTC.

As concerns this clonotype: A junction boundary mismatches the germline segment, possibly from a read error. V gene TRBV28 combines with J gene TRBJ2-4, with 7 bases aligning to TRBD1. Looked up from germline, CDR1 is MDHEN and CDR2 is SYDVKM. This CDR3 has 14 amino acids. CDR3 residues: CVSSIPTGYDIQYF. The CDR3, as DNA: TGTGTCAGCAGCATCCCGACAGGGTACGACATTCAGTACTTC.